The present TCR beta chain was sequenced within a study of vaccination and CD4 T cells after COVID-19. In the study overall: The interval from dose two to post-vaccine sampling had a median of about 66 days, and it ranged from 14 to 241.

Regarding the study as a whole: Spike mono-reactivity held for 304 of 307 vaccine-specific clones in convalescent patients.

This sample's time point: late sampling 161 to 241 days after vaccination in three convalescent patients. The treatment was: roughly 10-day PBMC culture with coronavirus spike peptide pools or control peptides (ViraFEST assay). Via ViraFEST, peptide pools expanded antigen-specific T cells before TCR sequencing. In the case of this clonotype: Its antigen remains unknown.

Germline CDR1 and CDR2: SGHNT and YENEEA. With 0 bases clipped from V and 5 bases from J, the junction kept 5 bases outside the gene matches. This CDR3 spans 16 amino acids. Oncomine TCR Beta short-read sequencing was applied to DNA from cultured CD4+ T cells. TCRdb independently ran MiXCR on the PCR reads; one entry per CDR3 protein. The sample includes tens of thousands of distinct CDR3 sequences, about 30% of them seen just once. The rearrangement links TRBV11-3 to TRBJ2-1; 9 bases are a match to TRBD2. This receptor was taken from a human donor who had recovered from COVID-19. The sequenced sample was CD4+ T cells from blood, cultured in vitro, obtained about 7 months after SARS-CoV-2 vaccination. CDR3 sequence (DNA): TGTGCCAGCAGCTTAGAGGGGGTAGCGGGAGACAATGAGCAGTTCTTC. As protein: CASSLEGVAGDNEQFF.